This T cell receptor beta chain was observed in a study of blood T cell repertoires in COVID-19. On the study more broadly: The origin of the acute and convalescent COVID-19 samples was the United States, Italy and Spain. Sources were T cells, B-cell-depleted T cells, or PBMCs; the material itself was cDNA or gDNA.

Per the original methods: Amplification with reference gene primers provided the estimates of nucleated cell counts. The assay was immunoSEQ multiplex PCR, and TCRdb's table has in-frame clones only and misses some. The DNA was the basis for D and trimming; V, J and clone size are from that table. The data show over 200,000 clones, around 82% seen once. The V end lost 4 bases, the J end lost 7 bases, and 10 bases lay between the germline ends. Germline CDR1 and CDR2: LGHDT and YNNKEL (reference sequence). The CDR3 has 13 amino acids. This receptor was obtained from a woman aged 40-49 years with active or convalescent COVID-19. Input material: peripheral blood. The chain combines TRBV3-1 (or the pseudogene TRBV3-2) with TRBJ2-2; possible D gene TRBD2, 5 bases. CDR3 sequence: CASSLSGSGELFF. CDR3 in DNA: TGTGCCAGCAGCCTAAGCGGAAGCGGGGAGCTGTTTTTT.